This TCR beta chain appears in the sequencing data of a study of blood T cell repertoires in COVID-19 (TCRdb year 2020). The study in broad terms: Samples covering the acute and convalescent phases of COVID-19 were provided by collaborators in the United States, Italy and Spain. The prospective study material was composed of cDNA or gDNA derived from T cells, B-cell-depleted T cells, or PBMCs. Subjects who had been exposed to COVID-19, were actively infected with it, or had recovered from it provided the deeply sampled blood TCRbeta repertoires that made up the dataset. The repertoires were released in a freely available public database meant as a resource for research on the immune response to SARS-CoV-2. The samples were drawn from the first 160 participants of the ongoing ImmuneRACE study and from 1,254 subjects provided by 6 global collaborators. The sample metadata nearly always contained a de-identified subject ID, COVID-19 status, age in years and sex. Where available, HLA class I and class II types were taken from metadata supplied by the sample provider and were not determined by assay-based typing. Paper-wide results and their limitations: The amount of clinical and demographic metadata varied by source and participant and was provided uncurated.

Each collaborating institution followed its own protocols to collect whole blood in K2EDTA tubes. For TCRbeta analysis, collaborators shipped samples as frozen whole blood, isolated PBMCs, or DNA extracted from either of those sample types. The immunoSEQ Assay, a bias-controlled multiplex PCR, was used to amplify TCRbeta CDR3 regions from genomic DNA. The authors processed their data as follows. Nucleated cell counts per sample were estimated from amplification of reference gene primers within the assay. To quantify the absolute abundance of each unique TCRbeta CDR3 rearrangement, sequence reads were collapsed and filtered. Productive Simpson clonality was computed per sample as the square root of Simpson's diversity index over productive rearrangements. This immuneACCESS table, as held by TCRdb, lists in-frame sequences with V and J called but not all clones. Of the missing ones, under half trace to an unresolved V gene in checked studies; the others have no known cause. The V and J calls and clone size come from that table; D and trimming were worked out from the DNA. Present in this sample are 70,000 to 80,000 clones, 80% to 95% of which were seen just once. Around 4.5% of the sample goes to the ten largest clones.

Notes on this clone: It lacks a known antigen. The record has no base qualities; no much larger clone is one base away.

The CDR3 contains 14 residues, cysteine and phenylalanine counted. Left in the record is the CDR3 DNA by itself, 42 bases read in frame from the first base. Between the V and J ends, shortened by 0 bases and 1 base respectively, the junction contains 6 bases. From a lookup of the germline V gene (reference sequence), CDR1 and CDR2 are MNHNY and SVGAGI. The chain uses TRBV6-6 and TRBJ1-1; the D gene is unclear. Specimen: peripheral blood. The origin of this receptor is a woman aged 55-70 years with active COVID-19. The CDR3 reads as follows: CASSYSVANTEAFF. The bases read TGTGCCAGCAGTTACTCGGTGGCGAACACTGAAGCTTTCTTT.